The next 24 T cell receptor beta chains were all read from a single sample in a study of blood T cell repertoires in COVID-19. TCRdb keeps only in-frame clones here, not all; method: immunoSEQ multiplex PCR. Of about 140,000 clones in the sample, around 83% were seen once. Sequencing was done on a sample of peripheral blood. These receptors all stem from a human donor with acute or convalescent COVID-19. The donor label of this sample is uncertain.

This chain connects TRBV6-2 or TRBV6-3 to TRBJ1-2, with no clear D. V lost 5 bases and J 2 bases, leaving 12 bases between the germline ends. The CDR3 loop spans 14 amino acids. Per germline, CDR1 MNHEY and CDR2 SVGEGT. CDR3 nucleotide sequence: TGTGCCAGCAGTCGTGCCGGGAGCAACTATGGCTACACCTTC. Its protein is CASSRAGSNYGYTF.

The chain is built from TRBV20-1 and TRBJ1-1; D is uncertain. CDR1 is DFQATT and CDR2 is SNEGSKA in the germline V gene (reference sequence). The ends were cut back, 3 bases at V and 3 bases at J, with 5 bases in the middle. The CDR3 extends over 11 amino acids. As DNA, the CDR3 is TGCAGTGCTAGGAGTGACACTGAAGCTTTCTTT. Protein: CSARSDTEAFF.

This clone was recorded a few times. CDR3 amino acids: CASSLRTGGNSPLHF. CDR3 DNA sequence: TGTGCCAGCAGCCTGAGGACAGGGGGGAATTCACCCCTCCACTTT. The V call is TRBV7-9, the J call TRBJ1-6; 10 positions match TRBD1. The CDR3 spans 15 residues. V lost 5 bases to trimming and J lost 7 bases; unmatched junction nucleotides: 5. Germline assignment: CDR1 SEHNR and CDR2 FQNEAQ (reference sequence).

This sequence joins TRBV4-1 and TRBJ1-2, with D tentatively TRBD1 (6 bases). V shed 1 base and J shed 5 bases, with 11 bases lying between them. From germline, CDR1 is MGHRA and CDR2 YSYEKL. This CDR3 comprises 14 residues. The CDR3 sequence is CASSQGPGVYGYTF. CDR3 sequence (DNA): TGCGCCAGCAGCCAAGGCCCAGGGGTGTATGGCTACACCTTC.

The chain links TRBV2 to TRBJ2-7, with 9 bases lining up with TRBD1. The CDR3 sequence is 14 residues long. The V gene end was trimmed by 6 bases and the J gene end by 8 bases; junction bases not matched to a gene: 11. The V gene's germline CDR1 is SNHLY and CDR2 FYNNEI. As DNA, the CDR3 is TGTGCCAGCAGAGGACAGGGGCCTTCTACGAAGCAGTACTTC. Protein product: CASRGQGPSTKQYF.

This chain joins TRBV19 and TRBJ1-5, with D possibly matching TRBD1 (6 bases). Trimming stripped 5 bases from V and 7 bases from J, with 18 bases between. The length of the CDR3 is 15 residues. CDR1 and CDR2 (germline): LNHDA, SQIVND (reference sequence). The CDR3 is CASSSSRTALQPQHF. The CDR3 nucleotides are TGTGCCAGTAGTTCTAGTCGGACAGCTTTGCAGCCCCAGCATTTT.

This clone was detected once. The rearrangement uses TRBV28 and TRBJ2-2, with D unclear. V was trimmed by 5 bases and J by 8 bases, leaving 9 bases between them. The CDR3 runs to 12 residues. Germline-derived CDR1 and CDR2 are MDHEN and SYDVKM. CDR3 bases: TGTGCCAGCAGTCCCCGGTGGGGGGAGCTGTTTTTT. Translation gives CASSPRWGELFF.

In this sample, this clone turned up a few times. This chain joins TRBV6-5 and TRBJ1-2; D not resolved. Germline V lookup: CDR1 MNHEY, CDR2 SVGAGI. Trimming took 6 bases from V and 1 from J, leaving 12 bases between them. The CDR3 has 14 amino acids. The CDR3 protein is CASRVLGGNYGYTF. CDR3 nucleotide sequence: TGTGCCAGCAGGGTACTAGGCGGTAACTATGGCTACACCTTC.

This chain connects TRBV18 to TRBJ1-3; no clear D gene. Germline V lookup: CDR1 KGHSH, CDR2 LQKENI. V was clipped by 5 bases and J by 0 bases, with 14 bases between them. This CDR3 is 16 amino acids long. The CDR3 is CASSSRRLSSGNTIYF. The CDR3 bases are TGTGCCAGCTCATCCCGACGACTGAGCTCTGGAAACACCATATATTTT.

The chain recombines TRBV5-6 with TRBJ2-3; TRBD2 is a possible D gene (7 bases). CDR3 length: 16 amino acids. Trimming took 0 bases from V and 1 from J, leaving 12 bases between them. Looked up from germline, CDR1 is SGHDT and CDR2 is YYEEEE. CDR3 sequence: CASSLVGGGRTDTQYF. For the CDR3, the DNA is TGTGCCAGCAGCTTGGTGGGCGGGGGCCGCACAGATACGCAGTATTTT.

V is TRBV29-1 and J is TRBJ2-4, with D unclear. CDR3 length equals 11 residues. Germline V gene lookup returns CDR1 SQVTM and CDR2 ANQGSEA. V was cut by 2 bases and J by 4 bases, with 3 bases left in between. In DNA form, the CDR3 reads TGCAGCGTTGAAACTAAAAACATTCAGTACTTC. The encoded protein is CSVETKNIQYF.

The rearrangement links TRBV7-2 to TRBJ2-2, with TRBD2 identical over 8 bases. This CDR3 comprises 14 residues. Germline V gives CDR1 SGHTA, CDR2 FQGNSA. J gave up 8 bases and V 6 bases, and 8 bases lay outside the gene matches. The DNA for the CDR3 is TGTGCCAGCAGTCTATCAGCGGGAGCGGGGGAGCTGTTTTTT. This codes for CASSLSAGAGELFF.

This clone was seen only once. J is TRBJ2-4 and V is TRBV28; 13 nucleotides align to TRBD2. The V and J ends lost 4 bases and 0 bases, in that order; junction bases with no gene match: 12. Germline loops: CDR1 MDHEN, CDR2 SYDVKM. The CDR3 runs 20 residues. The CDR3 sequence: CASSSPMTSGGLLAKNIQYF. CDR3 coding DNA: TGTGCCAGCAGTTCCCCCATGACTAGCGGGGGGTTGCTAGCCAAAAACATTCAGTACTTC. Full variable domain (rest looked up from reference TRBV28 and TRBJ2-4): DVKVTQSSRYLVKRTGEKVFLECVQDMDHENMFWYRQDPGLGLRLIYFSYDVKMKEKGDIPEGYSVSREKKERFSLILESASTNQTSMYLCASSSPMTSGGLLAKNIQYFGAGTRLSVL.

A few counts support this clone. The gene calls are TRBV2 and TRBJ1-1, with D possibly matching TRBD1 (5 bases). Trimming took off 4 bases at V and 2 bases at J, with 11 bases between the two ends. CDR1 and CDR2 from the germline V gene are SNHLY and FYNNEI. The CDR3 spans 14 residues. CDR3 region: CASSGGRTNTEAFF. CDR3 in DNA: TGTGCCAGCAGTGGAGGACGGACAAACACTGAAGCTTTCTTT.

The rearrangement links TRBV19 to TRBJ2-7, with 7 bases identical to TRBD2. Per the germline V gene, CDR1 is LNHDA and CDR2 is SQIVND (reference sequence). This CDR3 is 14 amino acids long. Trimming took 4 bases from V and 4 from J; bases not matched to a gene: 7. The CDR3 sequence: CASSTTSRNYEQYF. CDR3 bases: TGTGCCAGTAGTACGACTAGCCGTAATTACGAGCAGTACTTC.

The chain uses TRBV11-1 and TRBJ1-1, with D possibly being TRBD1 (6 bases). This CDR3 comprises 14 residues. Germline CDR1 reads SGHAT; CDR2 reads FQDESV (reference sequence). Trimming shortened V by 5 bases and J by 1 base, and 11 bases separated the two germline ends. The CDR3 region is CASSKQGWNTEAFF. In DNA form, the CDR3 reads TGTGCCAGCAGCAAACAGGGATGGAACACTGAAGCTTTCTTT.

The chain combines TRBV4-3 with TRBJ2-3, with 7 bases identical to TRBD2. CDR3 length: 16 residues. CDR1 and CDR2 from the germline V gene are LGHNA and YSLEER. The junction had 6 bases not matched to a gene; V was cut back by 1 base and J by 2 bases. The DNA of the CDR3 is TGCGCCAGCAGCCAAGTTCTAGCGGAAATCACAGATACGCAGTATTTT. Its protein product is CASSQVLAEITDTQYF.

The genes are TRBV6-2 or TRBV6-3 and TRBJ1-2, with 7 bases identical to TRBD1. The CDR3 has 17 amino acids. Germline V lookup: CDR1 MNHEY, CDR2 SVGEGT. Losses at the gene ends were 2 bases for V and 4 bases for J; bases not matched to a gene: 13. CDR3 sequence reads: CASSYPQGVASAYGYTF. The CDR3 DNA follows: TGTGCCAGCAGTTACCCCCAGGGGGTAGCCTCGGCCTATGGCTACACCTTC.

This clone is a singleton in its sample. The chain couples TRBV6-5 to TRBJ2-4; possibly TRBD2 for D (6 bases). The CDR3 consists of 15 residues. Germline V gives CDR1 MNHEY, CDR2 SVGAGI. V lost 7 bases to trimming and J lost 0 bases, with 13 bases between them. DNA for the CDR3: TGTGCCAGCAAGGGCGGCGGGGTAGCCAAAAACATTCAGTACTTC. This gives the protein CASKGGGVAKNIQYF.

V usage is TRBV11-2 and J usage is TRBJ1-2, with 11 bases that match TRBD1. CDR1 and CDR2 (germline): SGHAT, FQNNGV. Germline trimming cut 5 bases from V and 6 bases from J; bases unmatched to any gene: 5. This CDR3 region has 14 residues. The CDR3 loop reads CASSRGGQGDGYTF. CDR3 bases: TGTGCCAGCAGCCGCGGGGGACAGGGGGATGGCTACACCTTC.

The sample holds one count of this clone. The rearrangement links TRBV6-5 to TRBJ2-3; TRBD2 might be the D (6 bases). The V and J ends lost 2 bases and 2 bases respectively, with 8 bases between them. Germline CDR1 reads MNHEY; CDR2 reads SVGAGI. The CDR3 is made up of 14 amino acids. The CDR3: CASSYAGYTDTQYF. For the CDR3, the DNA is TGTGCCAGCAGTTACGCGGGATACACAGATACGCAGTATTTT.

The chain recombines TRBV19 with TRBJ1-5; D call uncertain. CDR1 is LNHDA and CDR2 is SQIVND in the germline V gene (reference sequence). V shed 1 base and J shed 3 bases, with 10 bases lying between them. The CDR3 runs to 15 residues. The CDR3 sequence: CASSIVSGFNQPQHF. CDR3 bases: TGTGCCAGTAGTATAGTATCGGGTTTCAATCAGCCCCAGCATTTT.

The chain has TRBV29-1 and TRBJ1-2; 7 nucleotides agree with TRBD1. The trim removed 2 bases at V and 5 bases at J, leaving 8 bases unmatched. Germline-derived CDR1 and CDR2 are SQVTM and ANQGSEA. The CDR3 loop spans 14 amino acids. As DNA, the CDR3 is TGCAGCGTTGAACCTAGGGGGCGCTGGTATGGCTACACCTTC. As protein: CSVEPRGRWYGYTF.

The J gene is TRBJ1-2, the V gene TRBV11-2; 9 positions match TRBD1. The V gene end was trimmed by 5 bases and the J gene end by 9 bases; junction bases not matched to a gene: 10. The CDR3 runs 14 residues. Germline V gene data show CDR1 as SGHAT and CDR2 as FQNNGV. The CDR3 DNA reads as TGTGCCAGCAGCACCCGGGGACAGGGTATAAGCTACACCTTC. It encodes CASSTRGQGISYTF.